Shown below are 31 T cell receptor beta chains from a single sample sequenced in a study of CD8 T cells in ankylosing spondylitis. General observations from the study: It appeared that ankylosing spondylitis blood was characterized by a TCR beta motif of several highly homologous variants.

Their antigens are not known. Each CDR3 protein is one row after TCRdb ran MiXCR on the 5' RACE reads. Of 450,000 or so distinct CDR3 sequences in the sample, about 25% were seen once. Sequenced material: blood, either unsorted or a sorted T cell fraction (not recorded which). The receptors originated from a male donor with ankylosing spondylitis.

The chain joins TRBV7-2 to TRBJ1-6, with D tentatively TRBD1 (5 bases). V gave up 7 bases and J gave up 5 bases, with 15 bases separating them. This CDR3 has 15 amino acids. Germline CDR1 SGHTA, CDR2 FQGNSA. CDR3 sequence (DNA): TGTGCCAGCACCCCCCGGGGGGGAAATAATTCACCCCTCCACTTT. Protein: CASTPRGGNNSPLHF. The variable domain in full, completed from reference TRBV7-2 and TRBJ1-6, reads GAGVSQSPSNKVTEKGKDVELRCDPISGHTALYWYRQSLGQGLEFLIYFQGNSAPDKSGLPSDRFSAERTGGSVSTLTIQRTQQEDSAVYLCASTPRGGNNSPLHFGNGTRLTVT.

This clonotype has ten or more counts. The chain couples TRBV27 to TRBJ1-3, with D tentatively TRBD1 (5 bases). V was trimmed by 3 bases and J by 1 base, leaving 10 bases between them. The germline gives CDR1 MNHEY, CDR2 SMNVEV (reference sequence). The CDR3 runs 15 residues. Here the CDR3 DNA reads TGTGCCAGCAGTTTCGGGGCCCAATCTGGAAACACCATATATTTT. Translated, it gives CASSFGAQSGNTIYF.

This chain connects TRBV12-3 or TRBV12-4 to TRBJ2-1, with TRBD2 matching 10 bases. CDR3 length: 15 amino acids. J was trimmed by 5 bases and V by 6 bases; bases with no gene match: 7. The CDR3 region has the DNA TGTGCCAGCAGACCCCTAGCGGGAGTCCACAATGAGCAGTTCTTC. It is translated as CASRPLAGVHNEQFF.

The chain employs TRBV5-6 and TRBJ2-5; TRBD1 is a possible D gene (6 bases). CDR3 size: 13 residues. The germline V gene has CDR1 SGHDT and CDR2 YYEEEE. Trimming shortened V by 3 bases and J by 0 bases, and 6 bases separated the two germline ends. This CDR3 is CASSWDNQETQYF. In nucleotides, the CDR3 is TGTGCCAGCAGCTGGGACAACCAAGAGACCCAGTACTTC.

The chain recombines TRBV29-1 with TRBJ2-3; 11 nucleotides agree with TRBD2. The germline V gene has CDR1 SQVTM and CDR2 ANQGSEA. The length of the CDR3 is 16 residues. The V segment lost 6 bases and the J segment 2 bases; nucleotides outside the gene matches: 10. The CDR3 loop reads CSVRGDSGRDTDTQYF. The CDR3, as DNA: TGCAGCGTCCGCGGGGATAGCGGGAGGGACACAGATACGCAGTATTTT.

The rearrangement joins TRBV20-1 to TRBJ1-2; D may be TRBD1 (5 bases). The germline V gene encodes CDR1 DFQATT and CDR2 SNEGSKA (reference sequence). Trimming removed 0 bases from V and 5 bases from J, with 16 bases in between. The CDR3 contains 15 residues. CDR3 region: CSARDRAGWGYGYTF. CDR3 DNA sequence: TGCAGTGCTAGAGATCGGGCTGGGTGGGGGTATGGCTACACCTTC.

The J gene is TRBJ1-6, the V gene TRBV4-2; 8 nucleotides match TRBD1. V lost 2 bases and J lost 10; bases outside the gene matches: 10. The CDR3 has 16 residues. CDR1 and CDR2 (germline): LGHNA, YNFKEQ. CDR3: CASSQYGTGLKSPLHF. Written as DNA, the CDR3 is TGTGCCAGCAGCCAATATGGGACAGGCCTAAAATCACCCCTCCACTTT.

V and J are TRBV20-1 and TRBJ2-7; D possibly corresponds to TRBD2 (5 bases). V lost 1 base, J lost 0 bases, and 10 bases lay in between. This CDR3 comprises 14 residues. Germline V gene lookup returns CDR1 DFQATT and CDR2 SNEGSKA (reference sequence). CDR3 protein: CSARGTADSYEQYV. The CDR3, as DNA: TGCAGTGCTAGAGGGACTGCGGACTCCTACGAGCAGTACGTC.

This rearrangement joins TRBV29-1 to TRBJ1-1; tentatively, D is TRBD1 (5 bases). The ends were cut back, 5 bases at V and 3 bases at J, with 19 bases in the middle. Germline V gene sequence: CDR1 SQVTM, CDR2 ANQGSEA. This CDR3 spans 15 amino acids. The CDR3 region is CSVREGSGADTEAFF. The CDR3 coding sequence is TGCAGCGTTAGGGAGGGGTCTGGGGCCGACACTGAAGCTTTCTTT. Looking up the rest from reference TRBV29-1 and TRBJ1-1 gives the full variable domain: SAVISQKPSRDICQRGTSLTIQCQVDSQVTMMFWYRQQPGQSLTLIATANQGSEATYESGFVIDKFPISRPNLTFSTLTVSNMSPEDSSIYLCSVREGSGADTEAFFGQGTRLTVV.

The genes are TRBV5-1 and TRBJ2-7, with TRBD2 matching over 7 bases. The V segment lost 0 bases and the J segment 7 bases; nucleotides outside the gene matches: 7. Germline loops: CDR1 SGHRS, CDR2 YFSETQ. The CDR3 contains 14 residues. The DNA for the CDR3 is TGCGCCAGCAGCTTGGGGGCGGGAGTTGATGAGCAGTACTTC. Translated, it gives CASSLGAGVDEQYF.

This chain connects TRBV12-3 or TRBV12-4 to TRBJ1-2, with 7 bases lining up with TRBD1. V shed 4 bases, J shed 6 bases, and the junction held 11 bases outside the gene matches. The CDR3 length is 15 residues. CDR3 DNA sequence: TGTGCCAGCAGTTCTCGGACAGGATCTTTGGATGGCTACACCTTC. Amino acids: CASSSRTGSLDGYTF.

The CDR3 region has the DNA TGTGCCAGCAGCTTAGGGGCTAGCGGCTTACAACGTGAGCAGTTCTTC. Translating gives CASSLGASGLQREQFF. The gene calls are TRBV7-7 and TRBJ2-1; 7 nucleotides line up with TRBD2. The V and J ends lost 1 base and 9 bases, in that order; junction bases with no gene match: 12. This CDR3 is built from 16 residues. Germline loops: CDR1 SSHAT, CDR2 FNYEAQ (reference sequence).

A few counts support this clonotype. The chain is built from TRBV24-1 and TRBJ2-1, with 7 positions matching TRBD1. Losses at the gene ends were 6 bases for V and 7 bases for J; bases not matched to a gene: 11. The CDR3 spans 15 residues. The germline CDR1 and CDR2 sequences are KGHDR and SFDVKD. CDR3 nucleotide sequence: TGTGCCACCAGTTCTTCAGACAGGGTACCAAATGAGCAGTTCTTC. This gives the protein CATSSSDRVPNEQFF.

The V call is TRBV20-1, the J call TRBJ2-1, with 8 positions matching TRBD1. CDR1 is DFQATT and CDR2 is SNEGSKA in the germline V gene (reference sequence). Losses at the gene ends were 0 bases for V and 6 bases for J; bases not matched to a gene: 7. This CDR3 region has 15 residues. Here the CDR3 reads CSARENRGVGNEQFF. The CDR3 DNA reads TGCAGTGCTAGAGAGAACAGGGGGGTGGGCAATGAGCAGTTCTTC.

The rearrangement joins TRBV5-6 to TRBJ2-7; D perhaps matches TRBD2 (5 bases). Germline V gene data show CDR1 as SGHDT and CDR2 as YYEEEE. The CDR3 length is 13 residues. The V end was cut by 2 bases, the J end by 9 bases, with 15 bases between. The DNA of the CDR3 is TGTGCCAGCAGCTTTAAGGCCGGGAATCGGCAGTACGTC. This sequence encodes CASSFKAGNRQYV.

This clonotype was counted between two and nine times. J is TRBJ1-2 and V is TRBV5-5; 8 positions match TRBD1. CDR1 is SGHKS, CDR2 YYEKEE, per germline (reference sequence). With 0 bases clipped from V and 1 base from J, the junction kept 8 bases outside the gene matches. This CDR3 contains 17 residues. As DNA, the CDR3 is TGTGCCAGCAGCTTGGGGCCCGGCAGGGGGCTTAACTATGGCTACACCTTC. Protein product: CASSLGPGRGLNYGYTF.

This clonotype has just a few counts. This chain joins TRBV12-3 or TRBV12-4 and TRBJ2-7; D is perhaps TRBD1 (6 bases). This CDR3 contains 14 residues. Between the trimmed V and J ends, which lost 2 bases and 3 bases, there was a span of 11 bases. Written as DNA, the CDR3 is TGTGCCAGCAGTTTACCCGGGACATTCTACGAGCAGTACTTC. Encoded protein: CASSLPGTFYEQYF.

This chain joins TRBV20-1 and TRBJ1-2; D is uncertain. V shed 3 bases and J shed 5 bases, with 13 bases lying between them. The CDR3 runs to 13 residues. Germline CDR1 DFQATT, CDR2 SNEGSKA (reference sequence). The CDR3 DNA sequence: TGCAGTGCTAGGTTAGGGATAGCGTATGGCTACACCTTC. It codes for CSARLGIAYGYTF.

A single count supports this clonotype. The V call is TRBV15, the J call TRBJ2-5; D gene unclear. Germline V CDR1 and CDR2: LNHNV, YYDKDF (reference sequence). The CDR3 runs to 15 residues. Between the trimmed V and J ends, which lost 5 bases and 0 bases, there was a span of 13 bases. The CDR3 sequence is CATSFGIGYQETQYF. The CDR3 bases are TGTGCCACCAGCTTTGGCATAGGGTACCAAGAGACCCAGTACTTC.

In DNA, the CDR3 is TGCGCCAGCGGGGAGCAGGAAGGAAACACCATATATTTT. The encoded protein is CASGEQEGNTIYF. The genes are TRBV5-1 and TRBJ1-3, with D unresolved. The CDR3 covers 13 residues. The germline V gene encodes CDR1 SGHRS and CDR2 YFSETQ. Trimming removed 7 bases at V and 4 bases at J, with 12 bases between.

V is TRBV3-1 and J is TRBJ2-3, with 7 bases matching TRBD2. Unmatched junction bases numbered 12, after V lost 4 bases and J lost 2 bases. The germline CDR1 and CDR2 sequences are LGHDT and YNNKEL (reference sequence). The CDR3 length is 17 residues. The CDR3 coding sequence is TGTGCCAGCAGCCCCAGGGCTAGCGGCCTCCTCACAGATACGCAGTATTTT. Encoded protein: CASSPRASGLLTDTQYF.

This clonotype appeared a few times. The chain employs TRBV20-1 and TRBJ2-1, with a weak D call TRBD2 (6 bases). Germline assignment: CDR1 DFQATT and CDR2 SNEGSKA (reference sequence). This CDR3 is built from 16 residues. V lost 0 bases and J 3 bases, leaving 15 bases between the germline ends. CDR3 coding DNA: TGCAGTGCTAGAGAGGGGACTCCCTTCGGCTACAATGAGCAGTTCTTC. Protein sequence: CSAREGTPFGYNEQFF.

The J gene is TRBJ2-7, the V gene TRBV20-1; perhaps TRBD1 as D (6 bases). The length of the CDR3 is 14 residues. Germline V lookup: CDR1 DFQATT, CDR2 SNEGSKA (reference sequence). Trimming took 6 bases from V and 2 from J, leaving 17 bases between them. CDR3 DNA: TGCAGTGCAAACCTTCGGACAGCGACCTACGAGCAGTACTTC. Its translation: CSANLRTATYEQYF.

This clonotype was seen more than once but under ten times. The rearrangement links TRBV5-1 to TRBJ2-5; 8 bases are shared with TRBD2. The germline CDR1 and CDR2 sequences are SGHRS and YFSETQ. V dropped 0 bases and J dropped 3; count of bases not matched to a gene: 4. The CDR3 consists of 15 residues. CDR3 region: CASSLDSGTEETQYF. The CDR3 DNA reads as TGCGCCAGCAGCTTGGATAGCGGGACCGAAGAGACCCAGTACTTC.

This clonotype was counted only a few times. J is TRBJ2-1 and V is TRBV6-5, with unresolved D. V shed 2 bases and J shed 5 bases, with 10 bases lying between them. Germline assignment: CDR1 MNHEY and CDR2 SVGAGI. The CDR3 totals 14 residues. In DNA, the CDR3 is TGTGCCAGCAGTTACAATCCTGATAACAATGAGCAGTTCTTC. The encoded protein is CASSYNPDNNEQFF.

This chain joins TRBV7-8 and TRBJ2-1, with 8 bases aligning to TRBD2. The CDR3 is 16 residues long. The trim removed 5 bases at V and 5 bases at J, leaving 11 bases unmatched. Germline V gives CDR1 SGHVS, CDR2 FQNEAQ. CDR3 in DNA: TGTGCCAGCAGCGAGTGGGGGACTAGATTCGACAATGAGCAGTTCTTC. As protein: CASSEWGTRFDNEQFF.

This clonotype was seen a handful of times. This chain links TRBV18 with TRBJ2-3; D is unresolved. V lost 0 bases and J lost 5, with 12 bases in between. In germline, CDR1 is KGHSH, CDR2 LQKENI. The CDR3 extends over 15 amino acids. CDR3 sequence reads: CASSPPETPGDTQYF. CDR3 nucleotide sequence: TGTGCCAGCTCACCACCCGAGACCCCCGGAGATACGCAGTATTTT.

This clonotype has only a few counts. The CDR3 DNA is TGTGCCAGCAGCCTTGGGGCCTTAGGCTACGAGCAGTACGTC. Its translation is CASSLGALGYEQYV. The chain joins TRBV12-3 or TRBV12-4 to TRBJ2-7, with D tentatively TRBD1 (5 bases). The CDR3 spans 14 residues. The V gene lost 6 bases and the J gene lost 3 bases, with 15 bases spanning the gap.

This chain's CDR3 is CASSLGTALEETQYF. In nucleotides, the CDR3 is TGCGCCAGCAGCTTGGGGACCGCCCTTGAGGAGACCCAGTACTTC. This chain connects TRBV5-1 to TRBJ2-5; unclear D gene. Germline-derived CDR1 and CDR2 are SGHRS and YFSETQ. V lost 0 bases and J lost 5, with 14 bases in between. CDR3 size: 15 residues.

This clonotype showed up just a few times. The chain has TRBV24-1 and TRBJ2-2; the match to TRBD2 covers 7 bases. Germline V gene lookup returns CDR1 KGHDR and CDR2 SFDVKD. V lost 3 bases and J lost 4; bases outside the gene matches: 7. The CDR3 consists of 16 residues. CDR3 sequence (DNA): TGTGCCACCAGTGATGGAGGGCGGGAGCTCACCGGGGAGCTGTTTTTT. Its protein is CATSDGGRELTGELFF.

The V call is TRBV20-1, the J call TRBJ1-6; D remains unclear. The CDR3 runs 14 residues. Trimming removed 7 bases at V and 8 bases at J, with 18 bases between. CDR1 and CDR2 (germline): DFQATT, SNEGSKA (reference sequence). The chain's CDR3 is CSGSPQVGDSPLHF. CDR3 in DNA: TGCAGTGGCTCCCCCCAAGTTGGCGATTCACCCCTCCACTTT.